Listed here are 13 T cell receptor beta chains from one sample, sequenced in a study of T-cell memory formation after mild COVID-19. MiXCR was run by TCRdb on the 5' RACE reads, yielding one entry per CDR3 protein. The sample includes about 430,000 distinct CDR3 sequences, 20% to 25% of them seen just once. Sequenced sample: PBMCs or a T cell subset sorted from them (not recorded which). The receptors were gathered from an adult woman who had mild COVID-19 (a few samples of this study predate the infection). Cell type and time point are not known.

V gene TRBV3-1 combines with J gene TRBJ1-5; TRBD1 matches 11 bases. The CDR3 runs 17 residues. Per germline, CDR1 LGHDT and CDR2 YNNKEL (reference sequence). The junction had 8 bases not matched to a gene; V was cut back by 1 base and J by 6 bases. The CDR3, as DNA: TGTGCCAGCAGCCAAGCCGGGACAGGGGGGATCGGTCAGCCCCAGCATTTT. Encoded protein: CASSQAGTGGIGQPQHF.

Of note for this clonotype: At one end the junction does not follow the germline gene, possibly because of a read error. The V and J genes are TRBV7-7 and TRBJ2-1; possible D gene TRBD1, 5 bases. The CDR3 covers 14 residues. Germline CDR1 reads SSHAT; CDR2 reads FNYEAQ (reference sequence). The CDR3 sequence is CASSLGRQGDEQFF. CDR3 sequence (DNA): TGTGCTAGCAGCTTAGGAAGGCAGGGCGATGAGCAGTTCTTC.

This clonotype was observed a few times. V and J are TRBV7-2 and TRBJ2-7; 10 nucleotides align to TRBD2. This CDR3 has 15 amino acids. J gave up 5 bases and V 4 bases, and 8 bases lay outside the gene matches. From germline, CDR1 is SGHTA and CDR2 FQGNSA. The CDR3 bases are TGTGCCAGCAGCTCCCAGGGACTAGCGTACCACGAGCAGTACTTC. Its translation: CASSSQGLAYHEQYF.

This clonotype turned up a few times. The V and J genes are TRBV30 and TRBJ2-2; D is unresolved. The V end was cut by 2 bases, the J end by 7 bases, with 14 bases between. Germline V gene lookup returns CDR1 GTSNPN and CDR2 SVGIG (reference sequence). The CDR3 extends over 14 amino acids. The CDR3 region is CAWSFQLNHGELFF. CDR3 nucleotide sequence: TGTGCCTGGAGTTTCCAACTAAATCACGGGGAGCTGTTTTTT.

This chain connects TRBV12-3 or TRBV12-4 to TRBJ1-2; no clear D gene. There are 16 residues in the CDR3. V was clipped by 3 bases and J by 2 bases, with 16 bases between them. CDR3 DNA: TGTGCCAGCAGTTTTATGGGCGCCCTCAGGAACTATGGCTACACCTTC. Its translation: CASSFMGALRNYGYTF.

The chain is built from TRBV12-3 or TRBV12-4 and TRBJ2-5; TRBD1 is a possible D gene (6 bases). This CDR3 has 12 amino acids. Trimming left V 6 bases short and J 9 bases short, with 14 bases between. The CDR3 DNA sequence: TGTGCCAGCAGGGACAGAGCGAAGGCCCAGTACTTC. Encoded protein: CASRDRAKAQYF.

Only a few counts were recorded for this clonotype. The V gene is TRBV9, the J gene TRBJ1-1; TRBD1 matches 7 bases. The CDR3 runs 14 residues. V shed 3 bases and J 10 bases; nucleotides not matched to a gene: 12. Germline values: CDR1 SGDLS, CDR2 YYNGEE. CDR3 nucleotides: TGTGCCAGCAGCGAGGAGGACTCAGGGGGTAGAGCTTTCTTT. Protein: CASSEEDSGGRAFF.

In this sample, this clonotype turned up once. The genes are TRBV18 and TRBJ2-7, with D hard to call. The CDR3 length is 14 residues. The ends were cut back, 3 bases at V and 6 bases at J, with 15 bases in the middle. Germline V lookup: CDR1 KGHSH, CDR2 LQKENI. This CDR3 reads CASSPSGLFGEQYF. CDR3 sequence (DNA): TGTGCCAGCTCACCTTCCGGGCTTTTTGGCGAGCAGTACTTC.

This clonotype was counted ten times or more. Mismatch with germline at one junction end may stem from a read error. This CDR3 reads CASSPGRLIRAYNEQFF. As DNA, the CDR3 is TGTGCTAGCAGCCCGGGACGGCTAATCCGGGCCTACAATGAGCAGTTCTTC. The V gene is TRBV7-7, the J gene TRBJ2-1; the D gene could be TRBD1 or TRBD2 (5 bases each). The germline CDR1 and CDR2 sequences are SSHAT and FNYEAQ (reference sequence). The CDR3 totals 17 residues.

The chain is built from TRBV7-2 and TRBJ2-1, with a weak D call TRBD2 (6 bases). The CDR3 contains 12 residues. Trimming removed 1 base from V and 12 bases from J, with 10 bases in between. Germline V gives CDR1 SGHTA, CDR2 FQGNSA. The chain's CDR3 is CASSLVWGGQFF. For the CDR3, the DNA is TGTGCCAGCAGCTTAGTCTGGGGAGGGCAGTTCTTC. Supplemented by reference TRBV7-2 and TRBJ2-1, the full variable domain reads GAGVSQSPSNKVTEKGKDVELRCDPISGHTALYWYRQSLGQGLEFLIYFQGNSAPDKSGLPSDRFSAERTGGSVSTLTIQRTQQEDSAVYLCASSLVWGGQFFGPGTRLTVL.

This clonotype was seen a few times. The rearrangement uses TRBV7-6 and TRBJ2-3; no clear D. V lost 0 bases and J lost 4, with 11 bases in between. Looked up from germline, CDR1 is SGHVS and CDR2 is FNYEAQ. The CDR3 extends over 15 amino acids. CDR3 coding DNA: TGTGCCAGCAGCTTAGCTCGCTCGCAGGCAGATACGCAGTATTTT. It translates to CASSLARSQADTQYF.

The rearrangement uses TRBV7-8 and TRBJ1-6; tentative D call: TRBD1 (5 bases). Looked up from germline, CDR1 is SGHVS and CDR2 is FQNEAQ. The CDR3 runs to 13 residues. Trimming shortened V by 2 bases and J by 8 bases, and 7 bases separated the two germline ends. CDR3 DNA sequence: TGTGCCAGCAGCTTATCGGGGGATTCACCCCTCCACTTT. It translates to CASSLSGDSPLHF.

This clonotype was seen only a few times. In DNA form, the CDR3 reads TGTGCCAGCAGACCGACAGGGGGTCTCTACGAGCAGTACTTC. Translated: CASRPTGGLYEQYF. This chain links TRBV6-2 or TRBV6-3 with TRBJ2-7; 9 nucleotides agree with TRBD1. Germline loops: CDR1 MNHEY, CDR2 SVGEGT. This CDR3 has 14 amino acids. The trim removed 6 bases at V and 3 bases at J, leaving 6 bases unmatched.